Only a few counts were recorded for the clone carrying this TCR beta chain. These data are taken from a study of blood T cells in healthy people across ages. It was with a sample-barcoded 5' primer and a J-beta primer mix that a second PCR of roughly 6 to 12 cycles was run. MiXCR, run by TCRdb on the 5' RACE reads, gives a single entry per CDR3 protein. The table lists roughly 680,000 distinct CDR3 sequences, about 21% of them singletons. CDR1 is SGHDT and CDR2 is YYEEEE in the germline V gene. The CDR3 loop spans 14 amino acids. Trimming shortened V by 4 bases and J by 2 bases, and 13 bases separated the two germline ends.

This chain uses TRBV5-6 with TRBJ2-7, with D possibly matching TRBD1 (5 bases). This sequence originates from a man between 65 and 85 years old in good health. Specimen: blood. CDR3 residues: CASSRRQRTYEQYF. As DNA, the CDR3 is TGTGCCAGCAGCCGCCGACAGAGAACCTACGAGCAGTACTTC.